The following is a TCR beta chain sequence with its context. This clone's antigen is unknown. Base qualities were left out, and no much larger clone turns up one base away. For CDR1 and CDR2, the germline V gene lists MGHRA and YSYEKL. V lost 3 bases and J lost 0 bases; the stretch between them is 8 bases long. The CDR3 numbers 14 residues from cysteine through phenylalanine. The CDR3 DNA has 42 bases and is translated from base 1. Instrument used: Illumina HiSeq 1500. The public sequencing data were trimmed at Q25 with fastp and processed into clonotypes with MiXCR by TCRdb, which kept only in-frame beta chains. Rows are combined by CDR3 protein, so each entry shows the most common genes and DNA. This sample has 80,000 to 95,000 distinct CDR3 sequences in its table, and about 31% of those were observed once. Over 60% of the sample is held by the ten biggest clonotypes. The record originates from a study of T cell repertoires in cytomegalovirus infection (dated by TCRdb to between 2018 and 2021). Regarding the research as a whole: Recently identified HLA-C-restricted CMV epitopes, whose presentation resists viral immunomodulation, were targeted by peptide stimulations together with well-studied HLA-B-restricted epitopes. The HLA type of each donor mattered for the analysis, because public TCR beta signatures pointed to carriage of CMV infection along with the matching HLA type.

Study-wide findings and limitations: The ex vivo response was dominated by HLA-C-restricted CMV-specific TCR beta clonotypes, and the single most frequent clonotype in two of eight donors was supplied by these HLA-C-restricted clonotypes. In both this cohort and an independent cohort of approximately 350 donors, the cumulative frequency of public TCR beta family members distinguished carriers of CMV infection plus the relevant HLA type.

The treatment or condition tag for this specimen amounts to: in vitro stimulation with specific CMV peptide epitopes to enrich CMV-specific T cells. The rearrangement combines TRBV4-1 with TRBJ1-1, with a weak D call of TRBD1 (6 bases match). The origin of this receptor is a human donor in good health (CMV status not recorded). Some clones in this sample may be carry-over from other donors' samples. The sequencing here drew on CD8+ T cells from cultured PBMCs, taken from culture after CMV antigen stimulation. This receptor has the CDR3 CASSQGHLNTEAFF. The DNA sequence is given as TGCGCCAGCAGCCAGGGACACTTGAACACTGAAGCTTTCTTT.